Each of the 12 T cell receptor beta chains below was sequenced from the same sample in a study of early T cells in non-severe SARS-CoV-2 infection. Each CDR3 protein is one row after TCRdb ran MiXCR on the 5' RACE reads. The sample consists of 65,000 to 85,000 distinct CDR3 sequences, over 10% of them appearing once. Material for sequencing was whole blood. The receptor source for this set is an adult who was a healthcare worker with PCR-confirmed SARS-CoV-2 infection or an uninfected control (not recorded which).

This chain joins TRBV27 and TRBJ2-7; tentatively, D is TRBD1 (6 bases). The V gene's germline CDR1 is MNHEY and CDR2 SMNVEV (reference sequence). V was pared by 6 bases and J by 0 bases, with 12 bases between. The CDR3 runs to 14 residues. The CDR3 DNA reads as TGTGCCAGCAGGAAGGACAGAACCTCCTACGAGCAGTACTTC. Its protein product is CASRKDRTSYEQYF.

This clonotype appeared a few times. The chain recombines TRBV3-1 with TRBJ2-5; D might be TRBD2 (5 bases). From germline, CDR1 is LGHDT and CDR2 YNNKEL (reference sequence). The CDR3 is 15 residues long. The germline V and J ends were trimmed by 1 base and 5 bases, with 14 bases remaining between them. For the CDR3, the DNA is TGTGCCAGCAGCCAAGTTCTCGGGGTTAAGGAGACCCAGTACTTC. Residues: CASSQVLGVKETQYF.

This clonotype was seen at least ten times. The chain is built from TRBV7-2 and TRBJ2-1, with D unclear. V lost 5 bases to trimming and J lost 2 bases, with 10 bases between them. CDR1 is SGHTA and CDR2 is FQGNSA in the germline V gene. CDR3 length: 14 residues. CDR3 loop: CASSQTSTYNEQFF. The CDR3 coding sequence is TGTGCCAGCAGCCAGACCTCTACCTACAATGAGCAGTTCTTC.

This clonotype occurred a few times. The V gene is TRBV28, the J gene TRBJ2-1, with 10 nucleotides matching TRBD2. This CDR3 contains 16 residues. In germline, CDR1 is MDHEN, CDR2 SYDVKM. The ends lost 5 bases at V and 4 bases at J; junction bases unmatched: 8. In DNA form, the CDR3 reads TGTGCCAGCAGTACTATAGCGGGGGGAATTTACAATGAGCAGTTCTTC. Protein sequence: CASSTIAGGIYNEQFF.

This clonotype was observed a handful of times. The CDR3 spells CASSYSNRAEAFF. CDR3 sequence (DNA): TGTGCCAGCAGTTACTCGAATAGGGCTGAAGCTTTCTTT. The V gene is TRBV6-2 or TRBV6-3, the J gene TRBJ1-1; D uncertain. Germline CDR1 MNHEY, CDR2 SVGEGT. V was trimmed by 0 bases and J by 6 bases, leaving 8 bases between them. The CDR3 totals 13 residues.

This clonotype was observed many times. The chain combines TRBV12-3 or TRBV12-4 with TRBJ1-2; D gene unclear. This CDR3 contains 15 residues. Deletions cut 1 base from V and 2 bases from J, with 11 bases between. CDR3 DNA: TGTGCCAGCAGTTTAGTGAGCCAAGCAAACTATGGCTACACCTTC. Its translation: CASSLVSQANYGYTF.

At least ten counts were recorded for this clonotype. J is TRBJ2-1 and V is TRBV20-1, with 8 bases matching TRBD2. Germline-derived CDR1 and CDR2 are DFQATT and SNEGSKA (reference sequence). The CDR3 sequence is 16 residues long. Trimming took 0 bases from V and 6 from J; bases not matched to a gene: 10. The CDR3 DNA reads as TGCAGTGCTAGAGATCGGGGAGCGGGAGTTATCAATGAGCAGTTCTTC. Translation: CSARDRGAGVINEQFF.

The chain joins TRBV12-3 or TRBV12-4 to TRBJ2-3; no definite D call. The length of the CDR3 is 14 residues. The V gene lost 5 bases and the J gene lost 4 bases, with 13 bases spanning the gap. CDR3 residues: CASSKLEPADTQYF. In DNA form, the CDR3 reads TGTGCCAGCAGTAAGCTCGAGCCGGCAGATACGCAGTATTTT.

This clonotype was recorded many times. The V and J genes are TRBV7-2 and TRBJ2-3; D may be TRBD2 (5 bases). Germline CDR1 and CDR2: SGHTA and FQGNSA. The CDR3 extends over 16 amino acids. The V end was cut by 5 bases, the J end by 0 bases, with 15 bases between. The DNA for the CDR3 is TGTGCCAGCAGCCCGAGTCGACCGGGAAGCACAGATACGCAGTATTTT. Translating it yields CASSPSRPGSTDTQYF.

In its sample, this clonotype was seen a few times. The V and J genes are TRBV6-2 or TRBV6-3 and TRBJ2-1; a possible D gene is TRBD2 (5 bases). The CDR3 contains 11 residues. Trimming took 2 bases from V and 10 from J, leaving 6 bases between them. Germline values: CDR1 MNHEY, CDR2 SVGEGT. The CDR3 DNA reads as TGTGCCAGCAGTTACGTAGCGGAGCAGTTCTTC. As protein: CASSYVAEQFF.

This clonotype has only a few counts. The V and J genes are TRBV6-2 or TRBV6-3 and TRBJ2-1; 10 bases match TRBD2. V gave up 5 bases and J gave up 3 bases; unmatched junction bases: 10. CDR1 is MNHEY, CDR2 SVGEGT, per germline. The CDR3 runs 17 residues. CDR3: CASSRLTSGRRYNEQFF. The CDR3 nucleotides are TGTGCCAGCAGTCGACTGACTAGCGGGCGACGCTACAATGAGCAGTTCTTC.

The chain employs TRBV15 and TRBJ1-1; TRBD1 is a possible D gene (5 bases). The CDR3 runs 15 residues. V lost 5 bases and J lost 0, with 13 bases in between. Germline CDR1 LNHNV, CDR2 YYDKDF (reference sequence). This CDR3 is CATSPIDSLNTEAFF. The DNA for the CDR3 is TGTGCCACCAGCCCAATCGACAGCCTGAACACTGAAGCTTTCTTT.